The 32 T cell receptor beta chains below come from one sample, sequenced in a study of siplizumab effects on memory and regulatory T cells (dated by TCRdb to between 2017 and 2020). The library was obtained by the immunoSEQ multiplex PCR assay. As stored in TCRdb, this immuneACCESS dataset retains in-frame rearrangements with V and J assigned. A fraction of the clones does not appear; measured against another copy, unresolved V genes explain less than half of the discrepancy, and the remainder lacks a known reason. Recorded for this sample are about 110,000 clones; 92% of them occurred a single time. The ten largest clones represent around 1.3% of the sample. Specimen: CD4+ T cells sorted from blood. Receptors were obtained from a human donor in good health.

This chain links TRBV2 with TRBJ2-5; no clear D. From germline, CDR1 is SNHLY and CDR2 FYNNEI. CDR3 length: 12 residues. With 1 base removed from V and 4 bases from J, the gap between germline ends came to 4 bases. This CDR3 reads CASSEVSETQYF. CDR3 nucleotides: TGTGCCAGCAGTGAAGTGTCAGAGACCCAGTACTTC. Together with reference TRBV2 and TRBJ2-5, the CDR3 gives the full variable domain: EPEVTQTPSHQVTQMGQEVILRCVPISNHLYFYWYRQILGQKVEFLVSFYNNEISEKSEIFDDQFSVERPDGSNFTLKIRSTKLEDSAMYFCASSEVSETQYFGPGTRLLVL.

The V gene is TRBV6-5, the J gene TRBJ2-1; no clear D. CDR3 size: 11 residues. CDR1 MNHEY and CDR2 SVGAGI come from the germline V gene. The V gene lost 7 bases and the J gene lost 8 bases, with 9 bases spanning the gap. CDR3: CASNSIDEQFF. Written as DNA, the CDR3 is TGTGCCAGCAATTCCATCGATGAGCAGTTCTTC.

This rearrangement joins TRBV6-5 to TRBJ1-3; D is unclear. The V and J ends lost 6 bases and 2 bases respectively, with 11 bases between them. Per germline, CDR1 MNHEY and CDR2 SVGAGI. This CDR3 comprises 14 residues. The DNA for the CDR3 is TGTGCCAGCAGCCGAAACCTGGCTGGAAACACCATATATTTT. It codes for CASSRNLAGNTIYF.

The count of this clone is one. The chain recombines TRBV7-8 with TRBJ2-1, with a possible D match to TRBD2 (6 bases). Germline loops: CDR1 SGHVS, CDR2 FQNEAQ. The CDR3 is 20 residues long. V lost 6 bases and J 0 bases, leaving 27 bases between the germline ends. CDR3 sequence: CASRVRTGLPNPLSYNEQFF. DNA for the CDR3: TGTGCCAGCAGGGTACGAACGGGACTTCCGAACCCACTCTCCTACAATGAGCAGTTCTTC.

The chain uses TRBV9 and TRBJ2-7; D remains unclear. Germline V lookup: CDR1 SGDLS, CDR2 YYNGEE. Trimming pared 5 bases from V and 2 bases from J, leaving 17 bases between. The CDR3 loop spans 15 amino acids. The CDR3 coding sequence is TGTGCCAGCAGTCTAGGGTACAGTAGAACCTACGAGCAGTACTTC. This encodes CASSLGYSRTYEQYF.

The chain joins TRBV6-1 to TRBJ2-3; D gene uncertain. Germline V CDR1 and CDR2: MNHNS, SASEGT. This CDR3 region has 14 residues. Trimming removed 4 bases from V and 5 bases from J, with 13 bases in between. This CDR3 reads CASSGGGVEDTQYF. Here the CDR3 DNA reads TGTGCCAGCAGTGGGGGTGGGGTTGAAGATACGCAGTATTTT.

V gene TRBV10-3 combines with J gene TRBJ1-6, with D possibly matching TRBD1 (5 bases). There are 13 residues in the CDR3. Germline assignment: CDR1 ENHRY and CDR2 SYGVKD. V was shortened by 11 bases and J by 6 bases, with 14 bases between the two germline ends. CDR3 sequence: CASAGTGNSPLHF. The CDR3 coding sequence is TGTGCCTCCGCCGGGACGGGTAATTCACCCCTCCACTTT.

The chain recombines TRBV18 with TRBJ2-7; TRBD2 agrees at 11 bases. V gave up 3 bases and J gave up 0 bases; unmatched junction bases: 7. Germline assignment: CDR1 KGHSH and CDR2 LQKENI. This CDR3 spans 17 amino acids. This chain's CDR3 is CASSPLNSGGDSYEQYF. DNA of the CDR3: TGTGCCAGCTCACCCCTTAATAGCGGGGGGGACTCCTACGAGCAGTACTTC.

This rearrangement joins TRBV7-8 to TRBJ2-1, with 11 bases lining up with TRBD2. Germline CDR1 SGHVS, CDR2 FQNEAQ. V lost 5 bases to trimming and J lost 7 bases; unmatched junction nucleotides: 13. The CDR3 runs to 17 residues. DNA for the CDR3: TGTGCCAGCAGCCCCAGGCTAGCGGGAGGCCCGAGGAATGAGCAGTTCTTC. As protein: CASSPRLAGGPRNEQFF.

The chain has TRBV7-9 and TRBJ1-6; D might be TRBD1 (5 bases). Deletions cut 7 bases from V and 8 bases from J, with 12 bases between. The CDR3 consists of 13 residues. Germline CDR1 reads SEHNR; CDR2 reads FQNEAQ (reference sequence). Here the CDR3 reads CASTAGGYSPLHF. The CDR3 DNA reads as TGTGCCAGCACGGCGGGGGGGTATTCACCCCTCCACTTT.

This chain joins TRBV27 and TRBJ1-3, with D unresolved. The CDR3 totals 14 residues. Per germline, CDR1 MNHEY and CDR2 SMNVEV (reference sequence). Trimming stripped 5 bases from V and 0 bases from J, with 8 bases between. The CDR3 reads CASSGSRSGNTIYF. The CDR3 DNA sequence: TGTGCCAGCAGTGGGTCCCGCTCTGGAAACACCATATATTTT.

This clone was recorded once. The chain combines TRBV9 with TRBJ1-4; TRBD1 matches 9 bases. V lost 2 bases, J lost 2 bases, and 1 base stayed unmatched. The CDR3 is 15 amino acids. Germline values: CDR1 SGDLS, CDR2 YYNGEE. CDR3 in amino acids: CASSVDRGTNEKLFF. The CDR3 DNA sequence: TGTGCCAGCAGCGTCGACAGGGGGACTAATGAAAAACTGTTTTTT. Based on the CDR3 plus reference TRBV9 and TRBJ1-4, the full variable domain is DSGVTQTPKHLITATGQRVTLRCSPRSGDLSVYWYQQSLDQGLQFLIQYYNGEERAKGNILERFSAQQFPDLHSELNLSSLELGDSALYFCASSVDRGTNEKLFFGSGTQLSVL.

This chain joins TRBV5-1 and TRBJ2-3; tentatively, D is TRBD2 (5 bases). V shed 4 bases and J shed 0 bases, with 18 bases lying between them. The CDR3 runs to 17 residues. Germline V CDR1 and CDR2: SGHRS, YFSETQ. As DNA, the CDR3 is TGCGCCAGCAGCCCCCTTGTGGCGGGTTTAAGCACAGATACGCAGTATTTT. As protein: CASSPLVAGLSTDTQYF.

V gene TRBV18 combines with J gene TRBJ2-2; 8 nucleotides align to TRBD1. Germline V gene sequence: CDR1 KGHSH, CDR2 LQKENI. The CDR3 is made up of 17 amino acids. V dropped 2 bases and J dropped 5; count of bases not matched to a gene: 10. The CDR3 protein is CASSPNGRTGSTGELFF. In DNA form, the CDR3 reads TGTGCCAGCTCACCAAACGGTAGGACAGGGTCGACCGGGGAGCTGTTTTTT.

The chain couples TRBV2 to TRBJ2-3, with 7 bases aligning to TRBD2. Germline V gene sequence: CDR1 SNHLY, CDR2 FYNNEI. V shed 6 bases and J 4 bases; nucleotides not matched to a gene: 13. The length of the CDR3 is 16 residues. The CDR3 reads CASSPTGTTSPDTQYF. The CDR3, as DNA: TGTGCCAGCAGCCCGACCGGGACTACATCCCCAGATACGCAGTATTTT.

The sample holds one count of this clone. The chain combines TRBV5-1 with TRBJ2-1; D is perhaps TRBD1 or TRBD2 (5 bases each). From germline, CDR1 is SGHRS and CDR2 YFSETQ. The CDR3 is 13 amino acids. With 4 bases removed from V and 10 bases from J, the gap between germline ends came to 15 bases. The CDR3 loop is CASSQGTGEEQFF. The CDR3 region has the DNA TGCGCCAGCAGCCAAGGGACCGGCGAGGAGCAGTTCTTC.

The V call is TRBV2, the J call TRBJ2-7; TRBD2 matches 10 bases. V trimming: 3 bases; J trimming: 4 bases; junction bases outside the gene matches: 12. CDR3 length: 17 amino acids. Germline V gene data show CDR1 as SNHLY and CDR2 as FYNNEI. The CDR3 nucleotides are TGTGCCAGCAGTGACGGAGCGGGAGGGCCCAGGGGGTACGAGCAGTACTTC. Protein: CASSDGAGGPRGYEQYF.

In its sample, this clone was seen once. The chain links TRBV5-1 to TRBJ1-2; TRBD1 is a possible D gene (5 bases). Germline-derived CDR1 and CDR2 are SGHRS and YFSETQ. Trimming stripped 3 bases from V and 6 bases from J, with 15 bases between. The CDR3 sequence is 14 residues long. CDR3 DNA sequence: TGCGCCAGCAGCTCCTACGCGGGGGATAATGGCTACACCTTC. It translates to CASSSYAGDNGYTF.

V and J are TRBV19 and TRBJ2-1; 9 bases line up with TRBD2. CDR3 size: 15 residues. In germline, CDR1 is LNHDA, CDR2 SQIVND (reference sequence). V shed 6 bases, J shed 15 bases, and the junction held 18 bases outside the gene matches. CDR3 nucleotides: TGTGCCAGTAGAGAAGAAGGGACTAGCCGTTTCTTGTGGTTCTTC. Its translation: CASREEGTSRFLWFF. The full variable domain, in which reference TRBV19 and TRBJ2-1 provide the parts outside the CDR3, is DGGITQSPKYLFRKEGQNVTLSCEQNLNHDAMYWYRQDPGQGLRLIYYSQIVNDFQKGDIAEGYSVSREKKESFPLTVTSAQKNPTAFYLCASREEGTSRFLWFFGPGTRLTVL.

The rearrangement uses TRBV5-4 and TRBJ2-5; TRBD2 matches 8 bases. Trimming at V came to 7 bases and at J to 5 bases, leaving 7 bases not matched to a gene. The CDR3 is made up of 13 amino acids. Germline assignment: CDR1 SGHNT and CDR2 YYREEE (reference sequence). Written as DNA, the CDR3 is TGTGCCAGCTCTCCGGGGGGGAGGGAGACCCAGTACTTC. It translates to CASSPGGRETQYF.

The genes are TRBV2 and TRBJ2-3, with D possibly matching TRBD2 (5 bases). V dropped 9 bases and J dropped 0 bases, with 10 bases sitting between them. Germline V CDR1 and CDR2: SNHLY, FYNNEI. The CDR3 has 13 amino acids. The CDR3 loop reads CARKRASTDTQYF. The CDR3 DNA reads TGTGCCAGGAAGAGGGCTAGCACAGATACGCAGTATTTT.

This chain connects TRBV18 to TRBJ2-6; no definite D call. V was clipped by 6 bases and J by 0 bases, with 9 bases between them. The CDR3 totals 15 residues. The germline V gene encodes CDR1 KGHSH and CDR2 LQKENI. CDR3 in DNA: TGTGCCAGCTCCCCGATCGTCTCTGGGGCCAACGTCCTGACTTTC. Residues: CASSPIVSGANVLTF.

J is TRBJ2-1 and V is TRBV5-1; 7 bases are a match to TRBD2. The V gene end was trimmed by 4 bases and the J gene end by 6 bases; junction bases not matched to a gene: 13. CDR3 size: 16 residues. Germline V CDR1 and CDR2: SGHRS, YFSETQ. In nucleotides, the CDR3 is TGCGCCAGCAGCCCCCAGCCAGCGGGAAAGGTCAATGAGCAGTTCTTC. As protein: CASSPQPAGKVNEQFF.

The chain has TRBV2 and TRBJ1-1; 8 nucleotides match TRBD1. Germline CDR1 is SNHLY and CDR2 is FYNNEI. J gave up 3 bases and V 7 bases, and 4 bases lay outside the gene matches. This CDR3 contains 13 residues. The CDR3 protein is CASKDRADTEAFF. The CDR3, as DNA: TGTGCCAGCAAGGACAGGGCTGACACTGAAGCTTTCTTT.

V gene TRBV11-1 combines with J gene TRBJ1-1; TRBD1 agrees at 8 bases. The J segment lost 5 bases and the V segment lost 5 bases, leaving 10 bases of the junction unmatched. The V gene's germline CDR1 is SGHAT and CDR2 FQDESV (reference sequence). The CDR3 is 15 amino acids. CDR3 residues: CASSQDRGDGTEAFF. CDR3 DNA sequence: TGTGCCAGCAGCCAAGACAGGGGAGACGGGACTGAAGCTTTCTTT.

The chain joins TRBV11-3 to TRBJ1-1; perhaps TRBD1 as D (5 bases). Germline-derived CDR1 and CDR2 are SGHNT and YENEEA. The CDR3 sequence is 14 residues long. With 5 bases removed from V and 3 bases from J, the gap between germline ends came to 13 bases. CDR3 DNA: TGTGCCAGCAGCCCCACCGGGGGGGACACTGAAGCTTTCTTT. This sequence encodes CASSPTGGDTEAFF.

The chain couples TRBV18 to TRBJ1-2; 8 positions agree with TRBD1. From germline, CDR1 is KGHSH and CDR2 LQKENI. The V segment lost 6 bases and the J segment 2 bases; nucleotides outside the gene matches: 8. The CDR3 spans 15 residues. This CDR3 reads CASSPGRGQNYGYTF. The CDR3 DNA is TGTGCCAGCTCCCCCGGCAGGGGGCAGAACTATGGCTACACCTTC.

This chain connects TRBV6-5 to TRBJ2-1, with unresolved D. V was shortened by 2 bases and J by 4 bases, with 9 bases between the two germline ends. Germline CDR1 MNHEY, CDR2 SVGAGI. The CDR3 covers 14 residues. The CDR3 reads CASSYGQVYNEQFF. The CDR3 coding sequence is TGTGCCAGCAGTTACGGCCAGGTATACAATGAGCAGTTCTTC.

This chain links TRBV2 with TRBJ1-4; no firm D call. This CDR3 is 13 amino acids long. Looked up from germline, CDR1 is SNHLY and CDR2 is FYNNEI. Trimming took 7 bases from V and 8 from J, leaving 14 bases between them. CDR3 residues: CASTDPGKEKLFF. In DNA, the CDR3 is TGTGCCAGCACGGATCCCGGGAAGGAAAAACTGTTTTTT.

V usage is TRBV5-1 and J usage is TRBJ2-7; tentatively, D is TRBD2 (6 bases). In germline, CDR1 is SGHRS, CDR2 YFSETQ. CDR3 length: 18 amino acids. V was cut by 0 bases and J by 0 bases, with 19 bases left in between. The CDR3 is CASSLARGLHGSSYEQYF. The CDR3, as DNA: TGCGCCAGCAGCTTGGCACGCGGACTCCACGGGAGCTCCTACGAGCAGTACTTC.

The chain couples TRBV5-5 to TRBJ2-2, with D uncertain. V was cut by 0 bases and J by 2 bases, with 5 bases left in between. The CDR3 loop spans 14 amino acids. Per germline, CDR1 SGHKS and CDR2 YYEKEE (reference sequence). DNA of the CDR3: TGTGCCAGCAGCTTGGCCTACAACACCGGGGAGCTGTTTTTT. Translating it yields CASSLAYNTGELFF.

V usage is TRBV11-3 and J usage is TRBJ2-1; TRBD2 aligns across 8 bases. There are 18 residues in the CDR3. V dropped 0 bases and J dropped 6; count of bases not matched to a gene: 13. CDR1 and CDR2 from the germline V gene are SGHNT and YENEEA. In DNA, the CDR3 is TGTGCCAGCAGCTTAGAGCAATCCGGGACTAGTAACGCCAATGAGCAGTTCTTC. It encodes CASSLEQSGTSNANEQFF.